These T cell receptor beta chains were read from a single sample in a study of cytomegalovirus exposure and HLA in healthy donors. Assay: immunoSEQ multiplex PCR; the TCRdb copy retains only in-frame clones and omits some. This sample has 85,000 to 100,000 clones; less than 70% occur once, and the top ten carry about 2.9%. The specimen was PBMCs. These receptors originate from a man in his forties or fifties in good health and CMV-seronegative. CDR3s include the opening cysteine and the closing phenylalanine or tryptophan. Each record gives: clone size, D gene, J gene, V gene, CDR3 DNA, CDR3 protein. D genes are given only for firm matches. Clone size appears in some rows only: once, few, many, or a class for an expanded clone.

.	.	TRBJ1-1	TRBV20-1	TGCAGTGCACGACAGAACACTGAAGCTTTCTTT	CSARQNTEAFF
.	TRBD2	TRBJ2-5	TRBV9	TGTGCCAGCAGCTTCAATGGACTAGCGGGAGGAGAGACCCAGTACTTC	CASSFNGLAGGETQYF
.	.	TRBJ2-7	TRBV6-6	TGTGCCAGCAGTATCAGGGGCCCCTCCTACGAGCAGTACTTC	CASSIRGPSYEQYF
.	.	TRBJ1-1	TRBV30	TGTGCCTGGACAAAGGACGGCGGGTACACTGAAGCTTTCTTT	CAWTKDGGYTEAFF
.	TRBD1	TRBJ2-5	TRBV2	TGTGCCAGCAGCAGACAGGGGGCCCTGGGAGAGACCCAGTACTTC	CASSRQGALGETQYF
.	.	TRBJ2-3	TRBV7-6	TGTGCCAGCAGCTTGATCGGTTCCACAGATACGCAGTATTTT	CASSLIGSTDTQYF
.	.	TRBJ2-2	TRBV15	TGTGCCACCAGCGCGGACTTCCGAGGTGACGGGGAGCTGTTTTTT	CATSADFRGDGELFF
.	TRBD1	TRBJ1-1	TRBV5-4	TGTGCCAGCAGCGCAACAGGGGACACTGAAGCTTTCTTT	CASSATGDTEAFF
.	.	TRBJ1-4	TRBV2	TGTGCCACCCTAGGATTGGGGGGGGCGGATGAAAAACTGTTTTTT	CATLGLGGADEKLFF
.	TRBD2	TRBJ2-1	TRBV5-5	TGTGCCAGCAGCTTGTGGGGAGGGGAGCAGTTCTTC	CASSLWGGEQFF
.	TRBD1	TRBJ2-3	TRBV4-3	TGCGCCAGCAGCCAAGGACAGGGGGAAGATACGCAGTATTTT	CASSQGQGEDTQYF
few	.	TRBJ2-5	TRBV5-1	TGCGCCAGCAGCTTGGACTTTGAGACCCAGTACTTC	CASSLDFETQYF
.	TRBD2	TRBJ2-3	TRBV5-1	TGCGCCAGCAGCTTGCTTGCTAGCGGGGAGGGGGTGAGGACAGATACGCAGTATTTT	CASSLLASGEGVRTDTQYF
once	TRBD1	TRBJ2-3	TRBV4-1	TGCGCCAGCAGGACCCGGGACAGGGGGGCAGATACGCAGTATTTT	CASRTRDRGADTQYF
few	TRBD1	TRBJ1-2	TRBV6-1	TGTGCCAGCATCAACAGGGGGCAGAACTATGGCTACACCTTC	CASINRGQNYGYTF
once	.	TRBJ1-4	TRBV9	.	CASSVGWGSNNEKLVF
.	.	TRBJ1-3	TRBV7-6	TGTGCCAGCAGCCTTATAACCACGGAGGGAACTGGAAACACCATATATTTT	CASSLITTEGTGNTIYF
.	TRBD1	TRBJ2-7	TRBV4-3	TGCGCCAGCAGCCATGCCGGGGACAGGGGGAGGAACGAGCAGTACTTC	CASSHAGDRGRNEQYF
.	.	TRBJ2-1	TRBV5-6	TGTGCCAGCAGCTTGGAACAGGGATTAAGTGAGCAGTTCTTC	CASSLEQGLSEQFF
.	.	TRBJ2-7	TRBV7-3	TGTGCCAGCAGCTTAAACCTGGGAGCACACGAGCAGTACTTC	CASSLNLGAHEQYF
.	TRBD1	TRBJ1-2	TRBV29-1	TGCAGCGTTGCCGGCGATGACAGGGGACATGGCTACACCTTC	CSVAGDDRGHGYTF
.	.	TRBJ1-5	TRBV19	TGTGCCAGTAGTATAGCACGGACAGCGTCCAATCAGCCCCAGCATTTT	CASSIARTASNQPQHF
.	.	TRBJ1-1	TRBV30	TGTGCCTGGAGTGACTCGGGCAGGGGGAACACTGAAGCTTTCTTT	CAWSDSGRGNTEAFF
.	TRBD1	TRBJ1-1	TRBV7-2	TGTGCCAGCAGCTTAACCTATACAGGGGGCTACACTGAAGCTTTCTTT	CASSLTYTGGYTEAFF
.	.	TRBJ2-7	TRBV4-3	TGCGCCAGCAGCCAAGATAGTACAGGGAGCTCCTACGAGCAGTACTTC	CASSQDSTGSSYEQYF
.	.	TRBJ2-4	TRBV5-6	TGTGCCAGCAGCTTGGAGGGGGTAGCCAAAAACATTCAGTACTTC	CASSLEGVAKNIQYF
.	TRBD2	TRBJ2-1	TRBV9	TGTGCCAGCAGCGTAGGACCCGGGGGGGCCAGTTACAATGAGCAGTTCTTC	CASSVGPGGASYNEQFF
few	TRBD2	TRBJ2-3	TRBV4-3	TGCGCCAGCAGCCCAGCGGGAGGTCTAGCAGATACGCAGTATTTT	CASSPAGGLADTQYF
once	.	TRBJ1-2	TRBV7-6	TGTGCCAGCAGCCCTACAGGGTGGGGGAGCTATGGCTACACCTTC	CASSPTGWGSYGYTF
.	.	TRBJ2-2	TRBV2	TGTGCCAGCAGTGGCAGGACTCAAAACACCGGGGAGCTGTTTTTT	CASSGRTQNTGELFF
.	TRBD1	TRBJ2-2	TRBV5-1	TGCGCCAGCAGCGTGGGACAGTTTATTACCGGGGAGCTGTTTTTT	CASSVGQFITGELFF
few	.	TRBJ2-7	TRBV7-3	TGTGCCAGCAGCTTAACGTTTACAGGGCCCTCAGGAACCTACGAGCAGTACTTC	CASSLTFTGPSGTYEQYF
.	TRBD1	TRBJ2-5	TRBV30	TGTGCCTGGAGTGAGGGACAGGGTCGAGAGACCCAGTACTTC	CAWSEGQGRETQYF
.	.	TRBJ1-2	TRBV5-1	TGCGCCAGCAGCTTGGATGCCAGTCCTAACTATGGCTACACCTTC	CASSLDASPNYGYTF
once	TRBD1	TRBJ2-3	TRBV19	TGTGCCAGTAGTATCACAGGGGCAGATACGCAGTATTTT	CASSITGADTQYF
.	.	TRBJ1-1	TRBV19	TGTGCCAGTAGTCGCCAGGCCTACGGGGTAGCTTTCTTT	CASSRQAYGVAFF
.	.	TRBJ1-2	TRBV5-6	TGTGCCAGCAGCTTCGGACTCCAAGCCCCCCCTGGCTACACCTTC	CASSFGLQAPPGYTF
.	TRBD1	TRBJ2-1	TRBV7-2	TGTGCCAGCAGCGCGAGGACAGGGGTCTACAATGAGCAGTTCTTC	CASSARTGVYNEQFF
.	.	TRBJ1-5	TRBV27	TGTGCCAGCAGTAAAACAGGGTGGAAGGATCAGCCCCAGCATTTT	CASSKTGWKDQPQHF
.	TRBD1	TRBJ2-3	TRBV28	TGTGCCAGCAGTCACCGACAGGGAACCAGCACAGATACGCAGTATTTT	CASSHRQGTSTDTQYF
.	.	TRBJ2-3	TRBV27	TGTGCCAGCAGTTTCGGCACAGGGTTCATAGATACGCAGTATTTT	CASSFGTGFIDTQYF